This passage covers 5 T cell receptor beta chains from one sample sequenced in a study of cytomegalovirus exposure and HLA in healthy donors. Assay used: immunoSEQ multiplex PCR; TCRdb lists only in-frame clones, some missing. This repertoire shows hundreds of thousands of clones, around 87% found once; its top ten account for about 2%. The sequencing input was PBMCs. The receptor set was obtained from a woman aged 18-29 years in good health and CMV-seropositive.

The V and J genes are TRBV27 and TRBJ2-3; 13 nucleotides match TRBD2. In germline, CDR1 is MNHEY, CDR2 SMNVEV (reference sequence). This CDR3 has 15 amino acids. J was trimmed by 4 bases and V by 5 bases; bases with no gene match: 3. The CDR3 region has the DNA TGTGCCAGCAGTCCACTAGCGGGAGGGGCAGATACGCAGTATTTT. This codes for CASSPLAGGADTQYF.

The V and J genes are TRBV7-8 and TRBJ1-4; 9 bases fit TRBD1. Germline V gene data show CDR1 as SGHVS and CDR2 as FQNEAQ. Trimming took 2 bases from V and 2 from J; bases not matched to a gene: 6. This CDR3 has 17 residues. The CDR3 DNA is TGTGCCAGCAGCTTATACTTCGACAGGGGGACTAATGAAAAACTGTTTTTT. Amino acids: CASSLYFDRGTNEKLFF.

The CDR3 bases are TGTGCCAGCAGCTTAGTCAGGGAAGAGACCCAGTACTTC. Its translation is CASSLVREETQYF. The chain joins TRBV7-2 to TRBJ2-5; perhaps TRBD1 as D (5 bases). Trimming removed 1 base from V and 3 bases from J, with 6 bases in between. The CDR3 runs 13 residues. The germline V gene has CDR1 SGHTA and CDR2 FQGNSA.

The chain links TRBV6-5 to TRBJ2-7; TRBD2 matches 7 bases. This CDR3 region has 13 residues. Germline loops: CDR1 MNHEY, CDR2 SVGAGI. Trimming removed 9 bases from V and 3 bases from J; junction bases left unmatched: 8. The CDR3 spells CASRLAEHYEQYF. In DNA form, the CDR3 reads TGTGCCAGTAGGCTAGCGGAACACTACGAGCAGTACTTC.

This chain uses TRBV4-1 with TRBJ1-4, with TRBD1 as a possible D gene (6 bases). V gave up 3 bases and J gave up 2 bases, with 22 bases separating them. There are 19 residues in the CDR3. In germline, CDR1 is MGHRA, CDR2 YSYEKL. DNA for the CDR3: TGCGCCAGCAGCCATCCTCCGGGACATCCTTCCGGGACTAATGAAAAACTGTTTTTT. This sequence encodes CASSHPPGHPSGTNEKLFF.